The sequence of this T cell receptor beta chain was determined in a study of blood T cell repertoires in COVID-19. The overall study: Sites across the United States, Italy and Spain contributed samples from acute and convalescent COVID-19. PBMCs, B-cell-depleted T cells, or T cells were the source of the cDNA or gDNA that made up the material.

This table comes from immunoSEQ multiplex PCR, and its TCRdb copy is limited to in-frame clones, with some not included. In the table there are under 150,000 clones, 70% to 90% of which are singletons. Trimming pared 2 bases from V and 0 bases from J, leaving 8 bases between. The CDR3 has 14 amino acids. Germline V CDR1 and CDR2: KGHSH, LQKENI. This clone appeared a single time. The clonotype was recovered from a human donor in a cohort sampled during active COVID-19. Material for sequencing was peripheral blood. The chain couples TRBV18 to TRBJ2-7, with D tentatively TRBD1 (6 bases). In DNA form, the CDR3 reads TGTGCCAGCTCACCAGACAGGAGCTCCTACGAGCAGTACTTC. Protein: CASSPDRSSYEQYF.